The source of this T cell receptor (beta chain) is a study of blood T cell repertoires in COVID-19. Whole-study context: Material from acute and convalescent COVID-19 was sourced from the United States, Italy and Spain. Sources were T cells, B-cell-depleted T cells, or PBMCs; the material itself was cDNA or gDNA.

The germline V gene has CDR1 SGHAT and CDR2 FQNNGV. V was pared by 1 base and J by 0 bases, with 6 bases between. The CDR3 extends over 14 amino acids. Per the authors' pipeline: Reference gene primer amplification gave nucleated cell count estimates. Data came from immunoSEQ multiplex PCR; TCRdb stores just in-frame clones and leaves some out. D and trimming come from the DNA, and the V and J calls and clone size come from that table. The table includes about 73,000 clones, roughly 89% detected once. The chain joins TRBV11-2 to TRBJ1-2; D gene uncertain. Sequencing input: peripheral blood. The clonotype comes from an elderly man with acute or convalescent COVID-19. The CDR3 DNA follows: TGTGCCAGCAGCTTAGGACTGACTAACTATGGCTACACCTTC. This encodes CASSLGLTNYGYTF.